Each of the 14 T cell receptor beta chains below was sequenced from the same sample in a study of response to subunit inactivated influenza vaccine. TCRdb independently ran MiXCR on the RT-PCR reads; one entry per CDR3 protein. Of around 540,000 distinct CDR3 sequences in the sample, approximately 12% were seen once. Sequencing used PBMCs from blood, obtained on the day of vaccination. These receptors all stem from a man between 50 and 59 years old who received an inactivated influenza vaccine.

V gene TRBV7-8 combines with J gene TRBJ2-2, with 8 positions matching TRBD1. Germline V gives CDR1 SGHVS, CDR2 FQNEAQ. The junction had 7 bases not matched to a gene; V was cut back by 3 bases and J by 1 base. The CDR3 spans 17 residues. The CDR3 region has the DNA TGTGCCAGCAGCTTCCAGTTTGGACAGGGGAACACCGGGGAGCTGTTTTTT. Its translation: CASSFQFGQGNTGELFF.

This chain connects TRBV29-1 to TRBJ2-1, with D perhaps TRBD2 (6 bases). Germline V gene lookup returns CDR1 SQVTM and CDR2 ANQGSEA. CDR3 length equals 12 residues. V gave up 6 bases and J gave up 6 bases, with 12 bases separating them. The CDR3 region is CSVVSGLNEQFF. The CDR3 coding sequence is TGCAGCGTAGTATCGGGACTCAATGAGCAGTTCTTC.

This clonotype occurred many times. The chain employs TRBV29-1 and TRBJ1-2; no firm D call. Trimming removed 6 bases at V and 2 bases at J, with 13 bases between. The CDR3 spans 13 residues. Germline lookup yields CDR1 SQVTM and CDR2 ANQGSEA. The DNA of the CDR3 is TGCAGCGTCGTCTGGGAGAGGAACTATGGCTACACCTTC. This sequence encodes CSVVWERNYGYTF.

The CDR3 protein is CASSVGGGRSYNEQFF. In DNA form, the CDR3 reads TGTGCCAGCAGCGTGGGGGGCGGGCGCTCCTACAATGAGCAGTTCTTC. J is TRBJ2-1 and V is TRBV5-6, with D perhaps given as TRBD1 or TRBD2 (6 bases each). The CDR3 runs to 16 residues. The ends were cut back, 4 bases at V and 0 bases at J, with 14 bases in the middle. In germline, CDR1 is SGHDT, CDR2 YYEEEE.

This clonotype has just a few counts. The chain employs TRBV20-1 and TRBJ2-1; a possible D gene is TRBD2 (5 bases). This CDR3 region has 13 residues. Trimming removed 3 bases from V and 6 bases from J, with 12 bases in between. Germline V gene data show CDR1 as DFQATT and CDR2 as SNEGSKA (reference sequence). The CDR3 reads CSASKSSFNEQFF. CDR3 coding DNA: TGCAGTGCTAGTAAGTCTAGCTTCAATGAGCAGTTCTTC.

This clonotype has a count of ten or more. The gene calls are TRBV6-5 and TRBJ2-5, with 9 bases matching TRBD2. The CDR3 contains 15 residues. J gave up 5 bases and V 2 bases, and 6 bases lay outside the gene matches. Germline V gene data show CDR1 as MNHEY and CDR2 as SVGAGI. CDR3 in amino acids: CASSYEPAGGETQYF. The CDR3 DNA reads TGTGCCAGCAGTTACGAGCCAGCGGGGGGTGAGACCCAGTACTTC.

This clonotype was detected ten times or more. V gene TRBV20-1 combines with J gene TRBJ2-1; D remains ambiguous. Germline values: CDR1 DFQATT, CDR2 SNEGSKA (reference sequence). The CDR3 loop spans 12 amino acids. Trimming pared 4 bases from V and 2 bases from J, leaving 6 bases between. CDR3 in DNA: TGCAGTGCTACGGGCACCTACAATGAGCAGTTCTTC. Amino acid sequence: CSATGTYNEQFF.

This clonotype was seen repeatedly, ten times or more. This chain links TRBV25-1 with TRBJ2-3; D is undetermined. The CDR3 covers 14 residues. With 6 bases removed from V and 0 bases from J, the gap between germline ends came to 10 bases. In germline, CDR1 is MGHDK, CDR2 SYGVNS. The CDR3 sequence is CASSLMESTDTQYF. Written as DNA, the CDR3 is TGTGCCAGCAGCTTGATGGAGAGCACAGATACGCAGTATTTT. The whole variable domain, remainder taken from reference TRBV25-1 and TRBJ2-3, is EADIYQTPRYLVIGTGKKITLECSQTMGHDKMYWYQQDPGMELHLIHYSYGVNSTEKGDLSSESTVSRIRTEHFPLTLESARPSHTSQYLCASSLMESTDTQYFGPGTRLTVL.

This clonotype was seen more than once but under ten times. The gene calls are TRBV6-2 or TRBV6-3 and TRBJ1-5; D may be TRBD1 (6 bases). CDR3 length: 18 residues. CDR1 and CDR2 (germline): MNHEY, SVGEGT. Trimming cost V 2 bases and J 2 bases, with 19 bases left between them. CDR3 amino acids: CASSYPAGQFIGNQPQHF. CDR3 coding DNA: TGTGCCAGCAGTTACCCCGCCGGACAGTTTATAGGCAATCAGCCCCAGCATTTT.

This chain joins TRBV10-3 and TRBJ2-1; 8 positions match TRBD2. The length of the CDR3 is 17 residues. The junction had 10 bases not matched to a gene; V was cut back by 0 bases and J by 6 bases. Per germline, CDR1 ENHRY and CDR2 SYGVKD. The DNA of the CDR3 is TGTGCCATCAGTGAGTCCTCTCAGAGCGGGAGTCTCAATGAGCAGTTCTTC. The encoded protein is CAISESSQSGSLNEQFF.

This chain uses TRBV5-6 with TRBJ2-7; 7 bases align to TRBD1. The CDR3 loop spans 17 amino acids. J was trimmed by 3 bases and V by 2 bases; bases with no gene match: 14. CDR1 and CDR2 from the germline V gene are SGHDT and YYEEEE. The CDR3 is CASSFPQGDSVLYEQYF. CDR3 nucleotide sequence: TGTGCCAGCAGCTTCCCGCAGGGGGATAGCGTCCTCTACGAGCAGTACTTC.

In this sample, this clonotype turned up a few times. This chain joins TRBV12-3 or TRBV12-4 and TRBJ2-2; either TRBD1 or TRBD2 may fit D (5 bases each). This CDR3 contains 13 residues. With 4 bases removed from V and 6 bases from J, the gap between germline ends came to 9 bases. The CDR3 DNA is TGTGCCAGCAGTTCACTAGGGGCCGGGGAGCTGTTTTTT. Translation gives CASSSLGAGELFF.

This clonotype was recorded many times. The rearrangement uses TRBV28 and TRBJ2-1, with unresolved D. Germline CDR1 and CDR2: MDHEN and SYDVKM. CDR3 size: 16 residues. V was shortened by 7 bases and J by 0 bases, with 16 bases between the two germline ends. This CDR3 reads CASTHPVAHSYNEQFF. Written as DNA, the CDR3 is TGTGCCAGCACCCACCCCGTGGCTCACTCCTACAATGAGCAGTTCTTC.

This clonotype was seen a handful of times. This sequence joins TRBV6-1 and TRBJ2-3; the match to TRBD2 covers 9 bases. The CDR3 is 17 amino acids. The V gene end was trimmed by 7 bases and the J gene end by 0 bases; junction bases not matched to a gene: 11. Germline loops: CDR1 MNHNS, CDR2 SASEGT. CDR3 region: CASTLWASGTSTDTQYF. CDR3 coding DNA: TGTGCCAGCACCCTTTGGGCTAGCGGGACTAGCACAGATACGCAGTATTTT.